A single sample gave rise to the 16 T cell receptor beta chains below, sequenced in a study of PD-1 blockade in mismatch repair-deficient tumors. Clones were read by immunoSEQ multiplex PCR, and TCRdb kept only the in-frame ones, dropping some. This table holds 120,000 or so clones, about 85% found once. The sample here was peripheral blood, taken 44 weeks after starting pembrolizumab. The receptor source for this set is an adult with mismatch repair-deficient cancer.

The chain carries TRBV7-8 and TRBJ2-2; TRBD1 matches at 9 bases. The CDR3 length is 15 residues. V gave up 3 bases and J gave up 3 bases; unmatched junction bases: 2. Germline values: CDR1 SGHVS, CDR2 FQNEAQ. CDR3 in amino acids: CASSLRTGDTGELFF. The CDR3, as DNA: TGTGCCAGCAGCTTGCGGACAGGGGACACCGGGGAGCTGTTTTTT.

This chain links TRBV11-3 with TRBJ2-7; the D gene is possibly TRBD1 (5 bases). The V gene's germline CDR1 is SGHNT and CDR2 YENEEA. CDR3 length equals 15 residues. V gave up 0 bases and J gave up 3 bases, with 12 bases separating them. The DNA for the CDR3 is TGTGCCAGCAGCTTAGAGGGCAGGGATATCTACGAGCAGTACTTC. Translated: CASSLEGRDIYEQYF.

V is TRBV11-1 and J is TRBJ1-1; weak D call: TRBD1 (6 bases). The germline CDR1 and CDR2 sequences are SGHAT and FQDESV (reference sequence). V was cut by 5 bases and J by 1 base, with 14 bases left in between. The CDR3 length is 15 residues. CDR3 sequence: CASSRRTVGNTEAFF. The CDR3, as DNA: TGTGCCAGCAGCCGACGGACAGTCGGGAACACTGAAGCTTTCTTT.

The chain combines TRBV4-1 with TRBJ2-1; D perhaps matches TRBD2 (5 bases). The CDR3 is 15 residues long. V dropped 2 bases and J dropped 4 bases, with 12 bases sitting between them. Per germline, CDR1 MGHRA and CDR2 YSYEKL. The CDR3 protein is CASSQSTNQYNEQFF. CDR3 sequence (DNA): TGCGCCAGCAGCCAATCGACTAACCAATACAATGAGCAGTTCTTC.

The chain uses TRBV11-2 and TRBJ1-3; 8 positions match TRBD1. Germline values: CDR1 SGHAT, CDR2 FQNNGV. The ends lost 2 bases at V and 7 bases at J; junction bases unmatched: 7. The CDR3 sequence is 15 residues long. The CDR3: CASSLYGQGENTIYF. CDR3 DNA sequence: TGTGCCAGCAGCTTATATGGACAGGGTGAGAACACCATATATTTT.

Here the CDR3 DNA reads TGTGCCAGTAGTATAGGGATAGCGGGAGCCACAGATACGCAGTATTTT. It is translated as CASSIGIAGATDTQYF. V gene TRBV19 combines with J gene TRBJ2-3; 9 nucleotides line up with TRBD2. The CDR3 is 16 residues long. The V and J ends lost 1 base and 2 bases, in that order; junction bases with no gene match: 4. Germline V lookup: CDR1 LNHDA, CDR2 SQIVND (reference sequence).

The gene calls are TRBV5-4 and TRBJ1-2; no firm D call. From germline, CDR1 is SGHNT and CDR2 YYREEE (reference sequence). Trimming pared 0 bases from V and 13 bases from J, leaving 13 bases between. This CDR3 region has 12 residues. The CDR3 here is CASSLARGFVTF. The CDR3 DNA is TGTGCCAGCAGCTTGGCCCGTGGGTTTGTCACCTTC.

The V call is TRBV7-9, the J call TRBJ2-3; 11 nucleotides align to TRBD2. The CDR3 is 15 residues long. Germline V lookup: CDR1 SEHNR, CDR2 FQNEAQ (reference sequence). The V segment lost 6 bases and the J segment 5 bases; nucleotides outside the gene matches: 7. As DNA, the CDR3 is TGTGCCAGCAGTTCGACTAGCGGGAAAGGAGATACGCAGTATTTT. Translated, it gives CASSSTSGKGDTQYF.

The chain combines TRBV6-1 with TRBJ2-1; tentatively, D is TRBD1 (6 bases). CDR1 is MNHNS and CDR2 is SASEGT in the germline V gene. Trimming cost V 2 bases and J 2 bases, with 16 bases left between them. The CDR3 length is 17 residues. The CDR3 sequence is CASSESQGRRPYNEQFF. The CDR3 nucleotides read TGTGCCAGCAGTGAATCACAGGGCAGGCGGCCCTACAATGAGCAGTTCTTC.

This sequence joins TRBV18 and TRBJ2-3, with 12 bases that match TRBD2. With 4 bases clipped from V and 4 bases from J, the junction kept 3 bases outside the gene matches. This CDR3 is built from 15 residues. The germline V gene encodes CDR1 KGHSH and CDR2 LQKENI. The CDR3 loop reads CASSQTSGRSDTQYF. CDR3 nucleotide sequence: TGTGCCAGCTCACAGACTAGCGGGAGATCAGATACGCAGTATTTT.

Only a few counts were recorded for this clone. This chain joins TRBV6-5 and TRBJ2-2; 9 positions agree with TRBD1. CDR3 length equals 15 residues. V trimming: 8 bases; J trimming: 2 bases; junction bases outside the gene matches: 6. From germline, CDR1 is MNHEY and CDR2 SVGAGI. The CDR3 coding sequence is TGTGCCAGCTGCCGGACAGGGGATAACACCGGGGAGCTGTTTTTT. This gives the protein CASCRTGDNTGELFF.

The chain is built from TRBV10-3 and TRBJ1-5, with D perhaps TRBD1 (5 bases). Germline loops: CDR1 ENHRY, CDR2 SYGVKD. V was shortened by 2 bases and J by 3 bases, with 11 bases between the two germline ends. The CDR3 has 15 amino acids. The CDR3 here is CAISEHGGFNQPQHF. The CDR3 coding sequence is TGTGCCATCAGTGAGCATGGGGGTTTCAATCAGCCCCAGCATTTT.

The chain joins TRBV5-8 to TRBJ1-2; D call uncertain. The V gene's germline CDR1 is SGHTS and CDR2 YDEGEE. CDR3 length: 10 residues. Between the trimmed V and J ends, which lost 5 bases and 6 bases, there was a span of 5 bases. In DNA form, the CDR3 reads TGTGCCAGCAGGTGGGATGGCTACACCTTC. Protein sequence: CASRWDGYTF.

The chain carries TRBV5-4 and TRBJ2-7; tentatively, D is TRBD1 (6 bases). Looked up from germline, CDR1 is SGHNT and CDR2 is YYREEE (reference sequence). The CDR3 is 16 residues long. Trimming removed 4 bases from V and 0 bases from J, with 17 bases in between. The CDR3 DNA is TGTGCCAGCAGCCAAGAAAGGGGGTTTAACTCCTACGAGCAGTACTTC. This codes for CASSQERGFNSYEQYF.

This rearrangement joins TRBV7-8 to TRBJ1-4, with TRBD1 matching over 7 bases. V shed 5 bases and J 10 bases; nucleotides not matched to a gene: 10. Germline CDR1 and CDR2: SGHVS and FQNEAQ. There are 14 residues in the CDR3. The CDR3 bases are TGTGCCAGCAGCCCAGGGGGGGGAGACGGAAAACTGTTTTTT. Its translation is CASSPGGGDGKLFF. The full variable domain, its missing parts supplied by reference TRBV7-8 and TRBJ1-4, is GAGVSQSPRYKVAKRGQDVALRCDPISGHVSLFWYQQALGQGPEFLTYFQNEAQLDKSGLPSDRFFAERPEGSVSTLKIQRTQQEDSAVYLCASSPGGGDGKLFFGSGTQLSVL.

The CDR3 DNA is TGTGCCAGCAGTTATCTAGCGGGAGGCACCTACGAGCAGTACTTC. This codes for CASSYLAGGTYEQYF. The chain links TRBV6-5 to TRBJ2-7; 11 bases are shared with TRBD2. The CDR3 consists of 15 residues. The V gene end was trimmed by 3 bases and the J gene end by 2 bases; junction bases not matched to a gene: 3. Germline V gene lookup returns CDR1 MNHEY and CDR2 SVGAGI.